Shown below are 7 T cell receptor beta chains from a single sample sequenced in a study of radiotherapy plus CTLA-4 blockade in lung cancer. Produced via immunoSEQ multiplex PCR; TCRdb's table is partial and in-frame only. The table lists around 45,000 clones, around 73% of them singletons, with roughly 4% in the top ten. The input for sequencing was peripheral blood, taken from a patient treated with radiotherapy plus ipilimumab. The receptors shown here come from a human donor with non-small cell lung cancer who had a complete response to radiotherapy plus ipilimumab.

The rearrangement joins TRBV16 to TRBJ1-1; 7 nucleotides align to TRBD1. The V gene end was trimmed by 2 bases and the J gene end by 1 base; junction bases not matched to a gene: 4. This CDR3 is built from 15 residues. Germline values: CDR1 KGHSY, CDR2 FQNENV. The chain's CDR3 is CASSQQRDRNTEAFF. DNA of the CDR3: TGTGCCAGCAGCCAACAACGGGACAGGAACACTGAAGCTTTCTTT.

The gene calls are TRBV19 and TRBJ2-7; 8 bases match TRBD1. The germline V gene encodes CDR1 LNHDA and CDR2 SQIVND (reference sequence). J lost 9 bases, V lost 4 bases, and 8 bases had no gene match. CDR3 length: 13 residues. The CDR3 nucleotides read TGTGCCAGTAGTAAGGACAGGGCGGCGTGGCAGTACTTC. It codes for CASSKDRAAWQYF.

CDR3 DNA sequence: TGCGCCAGCAGCTCCCTTCGACTGACAGTGTTGAAAGGTCGGGCAACTAATGAAAAACTGTTTTTT. Translating it yields CASSSLRLTVLKGRATNEKLFF. V is TRBV5-1 and J is TRBJ1-4; perhaps TRBD1 as D (5 bases). Trimming cost V 3 bases and J 0 bases, with 30 bases left between them. The CDR3 runs to 22 residues. The germline gives CDR1 SGHRS, CDR2 YFSETQ.

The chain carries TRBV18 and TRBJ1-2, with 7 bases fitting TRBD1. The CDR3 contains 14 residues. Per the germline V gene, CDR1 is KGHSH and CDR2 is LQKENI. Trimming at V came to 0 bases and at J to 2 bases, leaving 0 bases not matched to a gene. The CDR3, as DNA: TGTGCCAGCTCACCACCGGGACAGAACTATGGCTACACCTTC. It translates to CASSPPGQNYGYTF.

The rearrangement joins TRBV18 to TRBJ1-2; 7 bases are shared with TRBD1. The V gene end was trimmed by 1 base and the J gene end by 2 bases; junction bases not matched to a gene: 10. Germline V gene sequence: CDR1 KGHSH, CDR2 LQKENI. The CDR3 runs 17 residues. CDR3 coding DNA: TGTGCCAGCTCACCACTTGTCGAGGGGGCGCACAACTATGGCTACACCTTC. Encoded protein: CASSPLVEGAHNYGYTF.

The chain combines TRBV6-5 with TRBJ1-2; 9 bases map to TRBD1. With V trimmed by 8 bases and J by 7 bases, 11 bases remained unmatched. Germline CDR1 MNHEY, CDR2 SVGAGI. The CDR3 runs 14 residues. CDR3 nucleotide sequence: TGTGCCAGCGGCGAAGGGACAGGGAAACGTGGCTACACCTTC. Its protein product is CASGEGTGKRGYTF.

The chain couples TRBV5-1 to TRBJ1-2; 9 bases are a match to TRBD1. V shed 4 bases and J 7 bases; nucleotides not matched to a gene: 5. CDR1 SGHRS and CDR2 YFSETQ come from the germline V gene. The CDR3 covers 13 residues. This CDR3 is CASSRDRVGGYTF. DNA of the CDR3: TGCGCCAGCAGCAGGGACAGGGTAGGTGGCTACACCTTC.